This T cell receptor (beta chain) was sequenced for a study of molecular identifiers for immune sequencing clone quantification. V shed 6 bases, J shed 15 bases, and the junction held 14 bases outside the gene matches. Germline CDR1 is DFQATT and CDR2 is SNEGSKA (reference sequence). This CDR3 contains 13 residues. Both previously described methods and listed TCR primers were employed to make bulk TCR libraries. TCRdb called the PCR reads again in MiXCR, with one record for every CDR3 protein. The sample has a few hundred thousand distinct CDR3 sequences; about a fifth are singletons. The sample consisted of naive CD8+ T cells from blood, with Jurkat cell RNA spiked in. Indicated subset: FACS-sorted CD8+CD4-CCR7+CD45RA+ naive T cells. This rearrangement joins TRBV20-1 to TRBJ2-1; 10 positions match TRBD2. The sequence was obtained from a human donor in good health. Some libraries in this study had Jurkat cell RNA spiked in. CDR3 region: CSAEPGLAGVLFF. CDR3 nucleotide sequence: TGCAGTGCCGAGCCTGGGCTAGCGGGAGTTCTGTTCTTC.